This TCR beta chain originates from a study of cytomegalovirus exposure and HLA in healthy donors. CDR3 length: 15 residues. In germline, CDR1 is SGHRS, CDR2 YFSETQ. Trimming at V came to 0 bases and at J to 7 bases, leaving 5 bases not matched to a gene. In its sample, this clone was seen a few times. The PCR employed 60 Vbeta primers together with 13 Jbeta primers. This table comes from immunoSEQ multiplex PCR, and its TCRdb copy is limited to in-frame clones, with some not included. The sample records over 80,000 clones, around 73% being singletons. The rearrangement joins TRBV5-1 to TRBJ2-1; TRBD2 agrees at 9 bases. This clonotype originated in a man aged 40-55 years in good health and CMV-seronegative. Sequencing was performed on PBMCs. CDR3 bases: TGCGCCAGCAGCTTGGACCTAGCGGGGTTTAATGAGCAGTTCTTC. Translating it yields CASSLDLAGFNEQFF.